A single sample is the source of the 32 T cell receptor beta chains below, sequenced in a study of beta chain features in type 1 diabetes (dated by TCRdb to the late 2010s). Broad study findings and their caveats: Type 1 diabetes patients showed a moderate but significant shortening of TCRB CDR3 length in all four CD4+ subsets.

For these receptors, no antigen is known. Libraries were constructed by the immunoSEQ multiplex PCR assay. The High Capacity cDNA Reverse Transcription Kit was used to reverse transcribe all of the isolated RNA, meaning that expressed TCRB transcripts were what got sequenced. In its TCRdb copy, this immuneACCESS table keeps in-frame sequences only and misses some clones. Where compared with another copy, unresolved V genes explain less than half of these, and the others have no known cause. The sample table records under 300,000 clones; 16% of these occur just once. The ten largest make up 0.085% of the sample. Sequencing input: naive CD4+ T cells from blood. Reading the label with the study, this specimen's cell subset or site is: true naive CD4+ T cells. These receptors all stem from a man aged 25-45 years with type 1 diabetes.

V and J are TRBV5-4 and TRBJ1-2, with TRBD1 as a possible D gene (6 bases). V lost 2 bases and J lost 8, with 13 bases in between. This CDR3 has 13 amino acids. Germline-derived CDR1 and CDR2 are SGHNT and YYREEE (reference sequence). CDR3 sequence: CASSFLQGYGYTF. The CDR3 nucleotides read TGTGCCAGCAGCTTCTTACAGGGCTACGGCTACACCTTC.

This clone showed up just a few times. This rearrangement joins TRBV9 to TRBJ2-1, with 13 bases lining up with TRBD2. Germline V CDR1 and CDR2: SGDLS, YYNGEE. Trimming cost V 3 bases and J 7 bases; bases outside gene matches: 4. This CDR3 contains 15 residues. CDR3 nucleotides: TGTGCCAGCAGCGAACTAGCGGGAGGGTGGAATGAGCAGTTCTTC. Its translation: CASSELAGGWNEQFF.

This clone was counted a few times. The chain is built from TRBV7-2 and TRBJ2-6; TRBD1 is a possible D gene (6 bases). The CDR3 contains 15 residues. Germline lookup yields CDR1 SGHTA and CDR2 FQGNSA. The germline V and J ends were trimmed by 3 bases and 3 bases, with 9 bases remaining between them. This chain's CDR3 is CASSFQQGGANVLTF. In DNA, the CDR3 is TGTGCCAGCAGCTTTCAACAGGGTGGGGCCAACGTCCTGACTTTC.

This clone was detected only a few times. This chain links TRBV4-1 with TRBJ2-2; a possible D gene is TRBD2 (5 bases). The CDR3 totals 13 residues. Per germline, CDR1 MGHRA and CDR2 YSYEKL. The V end was cut by 3 bases, the J end by 8 bases, with 10 bases between. CDR3 bases: TGCGCCAGCAGCCACCTCCAGCGGGGGGAGCTGTTTTTT. As protein: CASSHLQRGELFF.

In its sample, this clone was seen a few times. This chain links TRBV29-1 with TRBJ2-3, with TRBD2 as a possible D gene (6 bases). The CDR3 is made up of 13 amino acids. Germline-derived CDR1 and CDR2 are SQVTM and ANQGSEA. V lost 8 bases, J lost 1 base, and 13 bases lay in between. The CDR3 here is CSLGGFGTDTQYF. The CDR3 DNA reads as TGCAGCCTTGGAGGGTTTGGCACAGATACGCAGTATTTT.

This clone has just a few counts. The chain carries TRBV5-4 and TRBJ2-5; TRBD1 matches at 10 bases. This CDR3 has 13 residues. From germline, CDR1 is SGHNT and CDR2 YYREEE (reference sequence). J lost 5 bases, V lost 7 bases, and 5 bases had no gene match. The CDR3 region has the DNA TGTGCCAGCGGGACAGGGGACCCGGAGACCCAGTACTTC. Its translation is CASGTGDPETQYF.

The chain joins TRBV9 to TRBJ2-2; no clear D gene. Trimming stripped 4 bases from V and 3 bases from J, with 16 bases between. This CDR3 region has 16 residues. Germline V gene lookup returns CDR1 SGDLS and CDR2 YYNGEE. Written as DNA, the CDR3 is TGTGCCAGCAGCCCCGTCAGGTTCGTGGACACCGGGGAGCTGTTTTTT. It yields the protein CASSPVRFVDTGELFF.

V gene TRBV27 combines with J gene TRBJ1-2; D is unclear. The CDR3 loop spans 13 amino acids. The germline V and J ends were trimmed by 5 bases and 6 bases, with 13 bases remaining between them. Germline values: CDR1 MNHEY, CDR2 SMNVEV (reference sequence). The CDR3 nucleotides read TGTGCCAGCAGTCCCTCGCTCTGGGATGGCTACACCTTC. Translation gives CASSPSLWDGYTF.

A few counts support this clone. The J gene is TRBJ2-1, the V gene TRBV10-3, with 13 bases fitting TRBD2. The CDR3 totals 16 residues. Germline V gene data show CDR1 as ENHRY and CDR2 as SYGVKD. Germline trimming cut 0 bases from V and 9 bases from J; bases unmatched to any gene: 5. This CDR3 is CAISESTSGRAGEQFF. CDR3 nucleotide sequence: TGTGCCATCAGTGAGTCTACTAGCGGGAGGGCCGGTGAGCAGTTCTTC.

This chain uses TRBV29-1 with TRBJ1-3; D is possibly TRBD1 (6 bases). The germline V gene encodes CDR1 SQVTM and CDR2 ANQGSEA. The CDR3 is 14 residues long. Deletions cut 5 bases from V and 0 bases from J, with 11 bases between. CDR3 region: CSVQTGYSGNTIYF. The CDR3 nucleotides are TGCAGCGTTCAGACAGGATACTCTGGAAACACCATATATTTT.

This clone was seen a handful of times. V is TRBV7-9 and J is TRBJ1-1, with 7 bases aligning to TRBD1. The CDR3 runs to 11 residues. Germline assignment: CDR1 SEHNR and CDR2 FQNEAQ (reference sequence). V dropped 8 bases and J dropped 7; count of bases not matched to a gene: 4. In DNA, the CDR3 is TGTGCCAGCCGCAGGGACAGTGAAGCTTTCTTT. Its protein is CASRRDSEAFF.

CDR3 bases: TGTGCCAGCAGCGTAGGGCCTATCCCACAAGAGACCCAGTACTTC. Translation gives CASSVGPIPQETQYF. This chain joins TRBV9 and TRBJ2-5; D ambiguous. Germline V CDR1 and CDR2: SGDLS, YYNGEE. This CDR3 comprises 15 residues. V was clipped by 0 bases and J by 2 bases, with 11 bases between them.

This clone was found a few times. The rearrangement uses TRBV5-1 and TRBJ1-5, with D unclear. Trimming shortened V by 0 bases and J by 4 bases, and 8 bases separated the two germline ends. Germline assignment: CDR1 SGHRS and CDR2 YFSETQ. This CDR3 has 14 amino acids. For the CDR3, the DNA is TGCGCCAGCAGCTTGGCGGGGTTTAATCAGCCCCAGCATTTT. Translation gives CASSLAGFNQPQHF.

V is TRBV5-8 and J is TRBJ2-5; 10 bases map to TRBD1. Trimming cost V 4 bases and J 5 bases; bases outside gene matches: 14. The CDR3 sequence is 17 residues long. CDR1 SGHTS and CDR2 YDEGEE come from the germline V gene. CDR3 residues: CASSQGQGSLGLETQYF. CDR3 in DNA: TGTGCCAGCAGCCAGGGACAGGGGAGTTTGGGCCTTGAGACCCAGTACTTC.

This clone was observed a few times. This chain uses TRBV23-1 with TRBJ2-7; 12 positions match TRBD2. TRBV23-1 is an ORF, with its function uncertain. This CDR3 has 15 amino acids. Unmatched junction bases numbered 2, after V lost 1 base and J lost 4 bases. The CDR3 nucleotides read TGCGCCAGCAGTCAATGGGGACTAGCGGGTTACGAGCAGTACTTC. Its translation is CASSQWGLAGYEQYF.

The chain uses TRBV11-2 and TRBJ2-5; D remains unclear. With 1 base removed from V and 5 bases from J, the gap between germline ends came to 11 bases. The germline CDR1 and CDR2 sequences are SGHAT and FQNNGV. The CDR3 sequence is 14 residues long. The CDR3 here is CASSLVVGMETQYF. The CDR3 nucleotides read TGTGCCAGCAGCTTAGTTGTGGGGATGGAGACCCAGTACTTC.

The chain carries TRBV7-8 and TRBJ2-5, with 8 positions matching TRBD1. The CDR3 is 15 residues long. Trimming cost V 4 bases and J 2 bases; bases outside gene matches: 6. Germline V CDR1 and CDR2: SGHVS, FQNEAQ. The CDR3 sequence: CASSSLGQGQETQYF. CDR3 sequence (DNA): TGTGCCAGCAGCTCTTTAGGACAGGGACAAGAGACCCAGTACTTC.

The chain has TRBV5-4 and TRBJ2-7; 14 bases agree with TRBD2. Germline V gene lookup returns CDR1 SGHNT and CDR2 YYREEE (reference sequence). The V segment lost 4 bases and the J segment 4 bases; nucleotides outside the gene matches: 10. The CDR3 is 17 residues long. The CDR3 DNA sequence: TGTGCCAGCAGCCGAGGGGGACTAGCGGGAGCGGAGTACGAGCAGTACTTC. Translation gives CASSRGGLAGAEYEQYF.

In this sample, this clone turned up a few times. V is TRBV6-5 and J is TRBJ2-5; TRBD1 aligns across 8 bases. The CDR3 loop spans 13 amino acids. From germline, CDR1 is MNHEY and CDR2 SVGAGI. Losses at the gene ends were 6 bases for V and 6 bases for J; bases not matched to a gene: 6. The CDR3: CASRDRDVKTQYF. Written as DNA, the CDR3 is TGTGCCAGCAGGGACAGGGATGTGAAGACCCAGTACTTC.

This clone appeared a few times. The chain joins TRBV29-1 to TRBJ1-2; D call uncertain. Per the germline V gene, CDR1 is SQVTM and CDR2 is ANQGSEA. The CDR3 totals 11 residues. V gave up 4 bases and J gave up 8 bases, with 11 bases separating them. CDR3 region: CSVGGWNGYTF. CDR3 nucleotides: TGCAGCGTTGGGGGATGGAACGGCTACACCTTC.

The chain is built from TRBV7-2 and TRBJ1-4, with D tentatively TRBD1 (5 bases). Germline lookup yields CDR1 SGHTA and CDR2 FQGNSA. This CDR3 has 15 amino acids. Trimming cost V 5 bases and J 7 bases, with 17 bases left between them. Here the CDR3 DNA reads TGTGCCAGCAGCCCCCGGTGGGGGGGTGGTGAAAAACTGTTTTTT. Residues: CASSPRWGGGEKLFF.

This sequence joins TRBV7-3 and TRBJ2-5; 7 bases agree with TRBD2. J was trimmed by 5 bases and V by 1 base; bases with no gene match: 7. Germline CDR1 and CDR2: SGHTA and FQGTGA. This CDR3 contains 15 residues. CDR3 nucleotide sequence: TGTGCCAGCAGCTTAAACGCGGGAGTTGGGGAGACCCAGTACTTC. Its translation: CASSLNAGVGETQYF.

The table lists this clone with a few counts. V and J are TRBV18 and TRBJ1-2; D is undetermined. The germline V gene has CDR1 KGHSH and CDR2 LQKENI. The CDR3 contains 15 residues. V lost 3 bases to trimming and J lost 4 bases, with 15 bases between them. CDR3 residues: CASSPSTVLGYGYTF. The CDR3 DNA reads as TGTGCCAGCTCACCCTCGACGGTCCTCGGCTATGGCTACACCTTC.

This clone showed up just a few times. The V gene is TRBV4-1, the J gene TRBJ2-1; tentatively, D is TRBD1 or TRBD2 (5 bases each). Trimming removed 0 bases from V and 1 base from J, with 10 bases in between. Germline V lookup: CDR1 MGHRA, CDR2 YSYEKL. The CDR3 contains 16 residues. CDR3 in DNA: TGCGCCAGCAGCCAAGATCGGGGCCTATCCTACAATGAGCAGTTCTTC. It specifies CASSQDRGLSYNEQFF.

A remark on this clone: The limits of the CDR3 on the DNA are not certain, so only TCRdb's listed CDR3 is given. The chain is built from TRBV28 and TRBJ1-1; no DNA check was done on the table's D call, TRBD1. Ends included, the CDR3 has 16 residues. The germline CDR1 and CDR2 sequences are MDHEN and SYDVKM. This chain's CDR3 is CASAQLRARVNTEAFF.

The chain is built from TRBV5-1 and TRBJ1-1, with D possibly TRBD1 on 5 matching bases. Trimming shortened V by 0 bases and J by 2 bases, and 8 bases separated the two germline ends. The CDR3 totals 14 residues. Germline CDR1 is SGHRS and CDR2 is YFSETQ. The CDR3, as DNA: TGCGCCAGCAGCTTGGTCGGGGCTAACACTGAAGCTTTCTTT. Translating it yields CASSLVGANTEAFF.

This clone was observed a few times. The genes are TRBV4-2 and TRBJ2-3; D is unclear. Germline CDR1 reads LGHNA; CDR2 reads YNFKEQ. V was clipped by 7 bases and J by 4 bases, with 21 bases between them. This CDR3 comprises 16 residues. The CDR3 bases are TGTGCCAGCACGCTGGCGGCCTCCCCAAGTGCAGATACGCAGTATTTT. This sequence encodes CASTLAASPSADTQYF.

The chain joins TRBV7-2 to TRBJ2-4; D is possibly TRBD2 (6 bases). Per germline, CDR1 SGHTA and CDR2 FQGNSA. The length of the CDR3 is 14 residues. The V end was cut by 5 bases, the J end by 6 bases, with 14 bases between. The CDR3 here is CASSRAGIINIQYF. The CDR3 DNA is TGTGCCAGCAGCCGAGCGGGCATCATAAACATTCAGTACTTC.

CDR3 residues: CSVTPGQDFEKLFF. The DNA for the CDR3 is TGCAGCGTTACACCGGGACAGGACTTTGAAAAACTGTTTTTT. The genes are TRBV29-1 and TRBJ1-4, with 8 bases that match TRBD1. The CDR3 extends over 14 amino acids. Germline assignment: CDR1 SQVTM and CDR2 ANQGSEA. The V segment lost 5 bases and the J segment 7 bases; nucleotides outside the gene matches: 9.

This clone appeared a few times. J is TRBJ2-5 and V is TRBV7-3, with D hard to call. V was pared by 0 bases and J by 4 bases, with 6 bases between. This CDR3 contains 13 residues. CDR1 and CDR2 (germline): SGHTA, FQGTGA. CDR3 coding DNA: TGTGCCAGCAGCTTAACGTTTCCAGAGACCCAGTACTTC. This encodes CASSLTFPETQYF.

The chain combines TRBV7-2 with TRBJ2-3; D is undetermined. V dropped 1 base and J dropped 2 bases, with 10 bases sitting between them. CDR3 length equals 15 residues. Germline CDR1 SGHTA, CDR2 FQGNSA. Here the CDR3 reads CASSLDGRTTDTQYF. In DNA, the CDR3 is TGTGCCAGCAGCTTAGACGGCAGAACCACAGATACGCAGTATTTT. Variable domain in full (rest from reference TRBV7-2 and TRBJ2-3): GAGVSQSPSNKVTEKGKDVELRCDPISGHTALYWYRQSLGQGLEFLIYFQGNSAPDKSGLPSDRFSAERTGGSVSTLTIQRTQQEDSAVYLCASSLDGRTTDTQYFGPGTRLTVL.

The V call is TRBV7-9, the J call TRBJ1-2; D remains unclear. This CDR3 region has 13 residues. CDR1 and CDR2 from the germline V gene are SEHNR and FQNEAQ (reference sequence). Trimming stripped 1 base from V and 2 bases from J, with 5 bases between. The CDR3 is CASSLEENYGYTF. CDR3 nucleotide sequence: TGTGCCAGCAGCTTAGAGGAGAACTATGGCTACACCTTC.